These 22 T cell receptor beta chains were sequenced from one sample in a study of blood T cells in healthy people across ages. A sample-barcoded 5' primer and a J-beta primer mix were used in a second PCR of roughly 6 to 11 cycles. A single record per CDR3 protein comes from TCRdb applying MiXCR to the 5' RACE reads. The table lists about 600,000 distinct CDR3 sequences, around 50% of them singletons. Sample: blood. All receptors derive from a man older than 75 in good health.

This clonotype was detected many times. This chain uses TRBV24-1 with TRBJ2-3; 7 bases line up with TRBD1. V lost 6 bases, J lost 0 bases, and 2 bases stayed unmatched. Germline V CDR1 and CDR2: KGHDR, SFDVKD. The CDR3 length is 14 residues. The CDR3: CATSPTGSTDTQYF. CDR3 DNA sequence: TGTGCCACCAGTCCGACAGGGAGCACAGATACGCAGTATTTT.

The chain is built from TRBV20-1 and TRBJ1-1; D is possibly TRBD1 (5 bases). Trimming cost V 7 bases and J 0 bases, with 12 bases left between them. Germline lookup yields CDR1 DFQATT and CDR2 SNEGSKA (reference sequence). The CDR3 is 13 residues long. The CDR3 region is CSVTGTVNTEAFF. CDR3 coding DNA: TGCAGTGTCACCGGGACTGTGAACACTGAAGCTTTCTTT.

The CDR3 DNA is TGCAGTGCTAGACGGGGGAACAATCAGCCCCAGCATTTT. It encodes CSARRGNNQPQHF. The rearrangement joins TRBV20-1 to TRBJ1-5; TRBD1 is a possible D gene (5 bases). V was pared by 2 bases and J by 3 bases, with 8 bases between. The germline gives CDR1 DFQATT, CDR2 SNEGSKA (reference sequence). CDR3 length equals 13 residues.

This CDR3 reads CASSPFTSGHEQYF. The DNA for the CDR3 is TGTGCCAGCAGCCCTTTTACATCAGGGCACGAGCAGTACTTC. V usage is TRBV12-3 or TRBV12-4 and J usage is TRBJ2-5; TRBD1 might be the D (5 bases). The tail of the sequence fits TRBJ2-7 better, so the J call may be wrong. The CDR3 covers 14 residues.

The CDR3 protein is CSARGLGRGVVETQYF. The CDR3 bases are TGCAGTGCTAGAGGTCTTGGGCGGGGGGTAGTTGAGACCCAGTACTTC. The genes are TRBV20-1 and TRBJ2-5; the match to TRBD2 covers 8 bases. Looked up from germline, CDR1 is DFQATT and CDR2 is SNEGSKA (reference sequence). V lost 1 base, J lost 5 bases, and 12 bases stayed unmatched. The CDR3 extends over 16 amino acids.

The chain combines TRBV6-2 or TRBV6-3 with TRBJ1-5, with D unresolved. There are 13 residues in the CDR3. Germline V gene data show CDR1 as MNHEY and CDR2 as SVGEGT. V dropped 7 bases and J dropped 6 bases, with 13 bases sitting between them. The CDR3 region is CASTRLEVQPQHF. The CDR3 DNA follows: TGTGCCAGCACCCGACTAGAGGTTCAGCCCCAGCATTTT.

The chain joins TRBV15 to TRBJ1-1; D unresolved. Looked up from germline, CDR1 is LNHNV and CDR2 is YYDKDF (reference sequence). V dropped 0 bases and J dropped 1 base, with 6 bases sitting between them. CDR3 length equals 14 residues. The CDR3 sequence: CATSRDSKNTEAFF. DNA for the CDR3: TGTGCCACCAGCAGAGATTCTAAGAACACTGAAGCTTTCTTT.

This clonotype was counted a few times. V usage is TRBV20-1 and J usage is TRBJ1-2; no reliable D call. The CDR3 has 14 amino acids. V shed 6 bases and J shed 0 bases, with 14 bases lying between them. Per germline, CDR1 DFQATT and CDR2 SNEGSKA (reference sequence). This CDR3 reads CSASGEGANYGYTF. The CDR3 coding sequence is TGCAGTGCCTCCGGGGAGGGAGCTAACTATGGCTACACCTTC.

This chain connects TRBV4-3 to TRBJ2-3; a weak D match, TRBD2 (5 bases). The CDR3 is 19 residues long. Germline V lookup: CDR1 LGHNA, CDR2 YSLEER. The V and J ends lost 3 bases and 1 base respectively, with 23 bases between them. The DNA of the CDR3 is TGCGCCAGCAGCCAGACCCTCCCTCGCGGGCTCGACCGCACAGATACGCAGTATTTT. Translated: CASSQTLPRGLDRTDTQYF.

This clonotype appeared many times. This sequence joins TRBV6-5 and TRBJ2-3, with 8 bases lining up with TRBD2. V shed 10 bases, J shed 1 base, and the junction held 7 bases outside the gene matches. The CDR3 contains 14 residues. Per germline, CDR1 MNHEY and CDR2 SVGAGI. The CDR3 DNA follows: TGTGCCACAAAGCTTAGCGGGGGCACAGATACGCAGTATTTT. Encoded protein: CATKLSGGTDTQYF.

This clonotype was counted at least ten times. This may be a read error, as it is one base from a much larger clone. This chain links TRBV6-1 with TRBJ2-1; 9 bases map to TRBD2. The J call is in doubt because the DNA end fits TRBJ2-7 better. Germline lookup yields CDR1 MNHNS and CDR2 SASEGT. The CDR3 covers 16 residues. The CDR3 sequence: CASRESGLAAYNEQYF. Here the CDR3 DNA reads TGTGCCAGCAGAGAATCGGGACTAGCAGCCTACAATGAGCAGTACTTC.

This clonotype was recorded a few times. The chain joins TRBV20-1 to TRBJ2-5; 8 nucleotides agree with TRBD2. CDR3 size: 16 residues. V dropped 1 base and J dropped 4; count of bases not matched to a gene: 11. Germline V gives CDR1 DFQATT, CDR2 SNEGSKA (reference sequence). This chain's CDR3 is CSARGGAGGARETQYF. DNA for the CDR3: TGCAGTGCTAGAGGGGGGGCGGGAGGTGCCCGAGAGACCCAGTACTTC.

Points on this clonotype: Since the CDR3 does not end with the conserved phenylalanine or tryptophan, this likely comes from a read error. This chain uses TRBV3-1 with TRBJ2-2, with TRBD2 as a possible D gene (6 bases). The CDR3 has 14 amino acids. V lost 1 base and J lost 6, with 9 bases in between. Germline CDR1 reads LGHDT; CDR2 reads YNNKEL (reference sequence). Here the CDR3 reads CASSQGGVPGELFS. CDR3 nucleotides: TGTGCCAGCAGCCAAGGGGGGGTCCCCGGGGAGCTGTTTTCT.

This clonotype turned up a few times. The rearrangement joins TRBV6-8 to TRBJ2-3, with D possibly TRBD1 on 6 matching bases. This CDR3 comprises 16 residues. Germline V gene lookup returns CDR1 MNHGY and CDR2 SAAAGT. The V end lost 2 bases, the J end lost 6 bases, and 18 bases lay between the germline ends. As DNA, the CDR3 is TGTGCCAGCAGTTACGGATCGGGACAACCTCACGATACGCAGTATTTT. Its protein product is CASSYGSGQPHDTQYF.

The gene calls are TRBV29-1 and TRBJ2-1, with TRBD1 as a possible D gene (10 bases). CDR3 length equals 15 residues. Trimming removed 7 bases at V and 7 bases at J, with 23 bases between. CDR1 and CDR2 (germline): SQVTM, ANQGSEA. The chain's CDR3 is CSAQRGDRGVNEQFF. As DNA, the CDR3 is TGCAGCGCACAGCGGGGGGACAGGGGAGTAAATGAGCAGTTCTTC.

As concerns this clonotype: The junction shows a germline mismatch at one end, possibly a read error. The CDR3 DNA reads TGTGCCGGCAGCTTAGGGGCTGGGACCTACGAGCAGTACTTC. Its translation: CAGSLGAGTYEQYF. The rearrangement joins TRBV7-9 to TRBJ2-5; D is perhaps TRBD1 (5 bases). Matching the DNA end better, TRBJ2-7 makes the J call doubtful. CDR3 size: 14 residues. Germline V CDR1 and CDR2: SEHNR, FQNEAQ (reference sequence).

The V call is TRBV29-1, the J call TRBJ2-1; TRBD1 aligns across 11 bases. This CDR3 has 19 amino acids. Per the germline V gene, CDR1 is SQVTM and CDR2 is ANQGSEA. V gave up 3 bases and J gave up 5 bases; unmatched junction bases: 18. The CDR3 bases are TGCAGCGTTGAGGGCCTAACCGCCCCGGGACAGGGGGGGAACAATGAGCAGTTCTTC. It codes for CSVEGLTAPGQGGNNEQFF.

V and J are TRBV27 and TRBJ2-5; 10 bases match TRBD2. The ends lost 6 bases at V and 4 bases at J; junction bases unmatched: 5. Germline CDR1 is MNHEY and CDR2 is SMNVEV (reference sequence). There are 14 residues in the CDR3. The CDR3 region has the DNA TGTGCCAGCAGACCTAGCGGGAGTGGAGAGACCCAGTACTTC. It yields the protein CASRPSGSGETQYF.

Turning to this clonotype: This may be a read error: a much more frequent sequence differs by one nucleotide. The genes are TRBV6-5 and TRBJ1-1; TRBD1 agrees at 7 bases. Germline trimming cut 8 bases from V and 2 bases from J; bases unmatched to any gene: 8. This CDR3 is 14 amino acids long. The germline V gene has CDR1 MNHEY and CDR2 SVGAGI. CDR3 loop: CASARGYINTEAFF. The DNA for the CDR3 is TGTGCCAGCGCCAGGGGGTACATTAACACTGAAGCTTTCTTT.

The chain recombines TRBV9 with TRBJ2-1, with D unresolved. Germline CDR1 and CDR2: SGDLS and YYNGEE. V dropped 0 bases and J dropped 8 bases, with 12 bases sitting between them. The CDR3 totals 14 residues. CDR3 in amino acids: CASSVVGSWDEQFF. The CDR3 DNA is TGTGCCAGCAGCGTAGTGGGTAGCTGGGATGAGCAGTTCTTC.

Notes on this clonotype: One base away lies a much larger clone, so this may be a sequencing read error. The CDR3 region is CASRHGGATNNEQFF. In DNA form, the CDR3 reads TGTGCCAGCAGGCACGGGGGGGCTACCAACAATGAGCAGTTCTTC. The chain recombines TRBV6-5 with TRBJ2-1; 8 nucleotides agree with TRBD2. Germline CDR1 reads MNHEY; CDR2 reads SVGAGI. The CDR3 is 15 amino acids. Losses at the gene ends were 6 bases for V and 5 bases for J; bases not matched to a gene: 9.

There are a few counts of this clonotype. The chain uses TRBV7-2 and TRBJ2-3; perhaps TRBD2 as D (6 bases). V lost 4 bases and J 4 bases, leaving 9 bases between the germline ends. The CDR3 sequence is 13 residues long. Per the germline V gene, CDR1 is SGHTA and CDR2 is FQGNSA. As DNA, the CDR3 is TGTGCCAGCAGCTGGAGGGAGGCAGATACGCAGTATTTT. Its protein product is CASSWREADTQYF.